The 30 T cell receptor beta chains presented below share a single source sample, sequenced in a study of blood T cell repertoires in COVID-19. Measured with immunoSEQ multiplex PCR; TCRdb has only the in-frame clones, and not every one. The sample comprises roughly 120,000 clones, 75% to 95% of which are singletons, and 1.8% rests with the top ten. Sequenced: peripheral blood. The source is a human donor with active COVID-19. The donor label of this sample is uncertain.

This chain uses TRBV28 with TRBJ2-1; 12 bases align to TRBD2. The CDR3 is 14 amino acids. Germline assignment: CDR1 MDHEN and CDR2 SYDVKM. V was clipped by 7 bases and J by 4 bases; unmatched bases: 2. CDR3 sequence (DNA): TGTGCCAGCACCACTAGCGGGGGGTACAATGAGCAGTTCTTC. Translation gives CASTTSGGYNEQFF. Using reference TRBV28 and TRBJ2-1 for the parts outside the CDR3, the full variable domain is DVKVTQSSRYLVKRTGEKVFLECVQDMDHENMFWYRQDPGLGLRLIYFSYDVKMKEKGDIPEGYSVSREKKERFSLILESASTNQTSMYLCASTTSGGYNEQFFGPGTRLTVL.

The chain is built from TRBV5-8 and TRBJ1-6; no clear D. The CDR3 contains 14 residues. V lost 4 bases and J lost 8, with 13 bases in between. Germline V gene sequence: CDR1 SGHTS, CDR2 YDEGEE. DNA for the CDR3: TGTGCCAGCAGCAGACTGGGAGGGTATTCACCCCTCCACTTT. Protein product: CASSRLGGYSPLHF.

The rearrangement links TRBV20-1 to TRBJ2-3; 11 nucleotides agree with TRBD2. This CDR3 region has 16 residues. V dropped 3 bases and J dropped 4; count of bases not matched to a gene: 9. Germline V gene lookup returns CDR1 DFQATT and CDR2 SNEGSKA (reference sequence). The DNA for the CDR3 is TGCAGTGCTAGTGACCATGGTAGCGGGGGGGCAGATACGCAGTATTTT. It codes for CSASDHGSGGADTQYF.

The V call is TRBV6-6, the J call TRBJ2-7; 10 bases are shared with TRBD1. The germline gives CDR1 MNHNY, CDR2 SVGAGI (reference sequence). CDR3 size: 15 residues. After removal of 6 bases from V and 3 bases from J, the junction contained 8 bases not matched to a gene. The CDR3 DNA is TGTGCCAGCAGACAAGGGACAGGGGCGCTCTACGAGCAGTACTTC. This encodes CASRQGTGALYEQYF.

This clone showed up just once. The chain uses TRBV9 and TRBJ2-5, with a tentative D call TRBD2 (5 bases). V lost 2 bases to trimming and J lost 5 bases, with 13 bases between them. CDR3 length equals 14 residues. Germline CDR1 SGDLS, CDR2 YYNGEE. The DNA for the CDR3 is TGTGCCAGCAGCGTGAGCGGCGCAGGTGAGACCCAGTACTTC. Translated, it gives CASSVSGAGETQYF.

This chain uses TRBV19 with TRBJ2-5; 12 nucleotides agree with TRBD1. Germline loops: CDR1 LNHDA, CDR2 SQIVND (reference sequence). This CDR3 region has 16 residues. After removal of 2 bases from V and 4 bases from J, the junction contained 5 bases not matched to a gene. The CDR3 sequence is CASSIRGTGGRETQYF. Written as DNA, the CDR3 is TGTGCCAGTAGTATAAGGGGGACAGGGGGCCGAGAGACCCAGTACTTC.

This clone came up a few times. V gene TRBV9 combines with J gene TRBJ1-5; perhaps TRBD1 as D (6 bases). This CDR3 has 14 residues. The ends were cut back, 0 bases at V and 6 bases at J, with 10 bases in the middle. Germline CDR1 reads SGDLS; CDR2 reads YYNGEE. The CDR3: CASSVGQGSQPQHF. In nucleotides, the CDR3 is TGTGCCAGCAGCGTAGGCCAGGGGAGTCAGCCCCAGCATTTT.

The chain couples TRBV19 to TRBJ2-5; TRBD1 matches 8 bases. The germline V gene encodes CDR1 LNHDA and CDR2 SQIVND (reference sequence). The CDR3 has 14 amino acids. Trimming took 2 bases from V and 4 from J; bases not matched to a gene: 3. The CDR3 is CASSIRQGTETQYF. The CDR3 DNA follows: TGTGCCAGTAGTATAAGACAGGGGACAGAGACCCAGTACTTC.

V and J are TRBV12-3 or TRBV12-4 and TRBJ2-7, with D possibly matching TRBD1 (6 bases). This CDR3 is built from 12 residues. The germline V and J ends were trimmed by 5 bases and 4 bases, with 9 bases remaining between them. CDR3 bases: TGTGCCAGCAGTCGACAGGTTTACGAGCAGTACTTC. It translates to CASSRQVYEQYF.

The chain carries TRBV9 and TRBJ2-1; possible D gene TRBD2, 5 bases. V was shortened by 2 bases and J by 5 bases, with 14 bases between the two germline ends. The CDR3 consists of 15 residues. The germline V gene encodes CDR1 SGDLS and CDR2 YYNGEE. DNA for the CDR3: TGTGCCAGCAGCGTTGAGGGTTTTATCCACAATGAGCAGTTCTTC. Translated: CASSVEGFIHNEQFF.

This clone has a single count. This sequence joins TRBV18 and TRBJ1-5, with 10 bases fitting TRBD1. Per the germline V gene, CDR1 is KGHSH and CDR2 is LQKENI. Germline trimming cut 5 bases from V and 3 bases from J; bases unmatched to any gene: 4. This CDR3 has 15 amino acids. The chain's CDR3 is CASSKGQGDNQPQHF. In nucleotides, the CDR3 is TGTGCCAGCTCAAAAGGACAGGGGGACAATCAGCCCCAGCATTTT.

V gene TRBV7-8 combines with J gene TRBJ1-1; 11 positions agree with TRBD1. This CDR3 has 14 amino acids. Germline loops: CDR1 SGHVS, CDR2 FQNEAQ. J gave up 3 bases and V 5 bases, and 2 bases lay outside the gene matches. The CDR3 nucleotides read TGTGCCAGCAGCGGACAGGGGGCTTACACTGAAGCTTTCTTT. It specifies CASSGQGAYTEAFF.

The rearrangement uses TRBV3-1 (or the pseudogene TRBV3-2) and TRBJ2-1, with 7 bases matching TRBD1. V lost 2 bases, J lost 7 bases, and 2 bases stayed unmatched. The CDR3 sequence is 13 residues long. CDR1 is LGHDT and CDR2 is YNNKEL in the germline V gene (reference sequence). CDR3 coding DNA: TGTGCCAGCAGCCAACTACAGGGGAATGAGCAGTTCTTC. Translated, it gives CASSQLQGNEQFF.

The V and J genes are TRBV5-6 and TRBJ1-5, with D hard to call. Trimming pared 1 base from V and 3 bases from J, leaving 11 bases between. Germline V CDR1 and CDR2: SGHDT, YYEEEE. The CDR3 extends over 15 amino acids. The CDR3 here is CASSLYQQYNQPQHF. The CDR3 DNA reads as TGTGCCAGCAGCTTGTATCAACAATACAATCAGCCCCAGCATTTT. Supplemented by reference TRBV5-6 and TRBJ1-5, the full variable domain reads DAGVTQSPTHLIKTRGQQVTLRCSPKSGHDTVSWYQQALGQGPQFIFQYYEEEERQRGNFPDRFSGHQFPNYSSELNVNALLLGDSALYLCASSLYQQYNQPQHFGDGTRLSIL.

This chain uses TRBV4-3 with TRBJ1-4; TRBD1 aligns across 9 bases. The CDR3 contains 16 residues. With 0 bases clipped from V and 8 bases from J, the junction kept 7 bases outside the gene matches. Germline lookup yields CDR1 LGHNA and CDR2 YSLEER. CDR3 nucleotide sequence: TGCGCCAGCAGCCAAGATCTTGGGACAGGGTACGAAAAACTGTTTTTT. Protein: CASSQDLGTGYEKLFF.

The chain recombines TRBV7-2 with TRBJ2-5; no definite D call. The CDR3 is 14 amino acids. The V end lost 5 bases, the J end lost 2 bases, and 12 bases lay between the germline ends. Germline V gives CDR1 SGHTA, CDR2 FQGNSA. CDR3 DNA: TGTGCCAGCAGCCCGAGATCCCCGCAAGAGACCCAGTACTTC. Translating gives CASSPRSPQETQYF. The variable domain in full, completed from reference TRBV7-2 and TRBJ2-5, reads GAGVSQSPSNKVTEKGKDVELRCDPISGHTALYWYRQSLGQGLEFLIYFQGNSAPDKSGLPSDRFSAERTGGSVSTLTIQRTQQEDSAVYLCASSPRSPQETQYFGPGTRLLVL.

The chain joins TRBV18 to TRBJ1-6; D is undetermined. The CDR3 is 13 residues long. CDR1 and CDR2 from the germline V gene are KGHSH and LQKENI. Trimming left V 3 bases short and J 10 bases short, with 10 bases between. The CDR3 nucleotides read TGTGCCAGCTCACCCGCCGGTGAGTCACCCCTCCACTTT. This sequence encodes CASSPAGESPLHF.

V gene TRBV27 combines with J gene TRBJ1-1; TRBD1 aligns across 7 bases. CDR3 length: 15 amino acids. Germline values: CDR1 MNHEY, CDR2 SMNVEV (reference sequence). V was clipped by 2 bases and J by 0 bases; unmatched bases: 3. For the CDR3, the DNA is TGTGCCAGCAGTTTAGAGACAGGGATGAACACTGAAGCTTTCTTT. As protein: CASSLETGMNTEAFF.

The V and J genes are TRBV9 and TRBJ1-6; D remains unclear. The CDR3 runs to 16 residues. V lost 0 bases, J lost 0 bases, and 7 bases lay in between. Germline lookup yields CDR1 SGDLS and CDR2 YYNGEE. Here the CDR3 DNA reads TGTGCCAGCAGCGTAGAACGGAGCTCCTATAATTCACCCCTCCACTTT. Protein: CASSVERSSYNSPLHF.

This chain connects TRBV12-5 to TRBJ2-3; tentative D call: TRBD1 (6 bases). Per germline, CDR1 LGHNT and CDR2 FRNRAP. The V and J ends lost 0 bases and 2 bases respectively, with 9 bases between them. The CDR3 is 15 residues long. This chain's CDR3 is CASGLVGASTDTQYF. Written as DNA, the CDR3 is TGTGCTAGTGGTTTGGTGGGGGCCTCCACAGATACGCAGTATTTT.

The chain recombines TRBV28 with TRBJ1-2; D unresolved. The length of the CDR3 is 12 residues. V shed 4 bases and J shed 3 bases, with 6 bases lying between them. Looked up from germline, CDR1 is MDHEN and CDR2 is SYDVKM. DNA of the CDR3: TGTGCCAGCAGTTCGCTAGACTATGGCTACACCTTC. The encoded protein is CASSSLDYGYTF.

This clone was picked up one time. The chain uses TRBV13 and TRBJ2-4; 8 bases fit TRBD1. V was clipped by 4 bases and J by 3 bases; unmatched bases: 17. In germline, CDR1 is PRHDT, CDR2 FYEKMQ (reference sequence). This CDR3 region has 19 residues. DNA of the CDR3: TGTGCCAGCAGCTCCGATAGGACAGGGAGTGGAAACTACAAAAACATTCAGTACTTC. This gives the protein CASSSDRTGSGNYKNIQYF.

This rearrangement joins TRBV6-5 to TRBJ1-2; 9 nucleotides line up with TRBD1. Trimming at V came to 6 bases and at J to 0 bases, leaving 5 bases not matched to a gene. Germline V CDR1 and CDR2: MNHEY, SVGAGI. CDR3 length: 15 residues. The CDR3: CASSSDRGTNYGYTF. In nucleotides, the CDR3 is TGTGCCAGCAGCTCCGACAGGGGGACTAACTATGGCTACACCTTC.

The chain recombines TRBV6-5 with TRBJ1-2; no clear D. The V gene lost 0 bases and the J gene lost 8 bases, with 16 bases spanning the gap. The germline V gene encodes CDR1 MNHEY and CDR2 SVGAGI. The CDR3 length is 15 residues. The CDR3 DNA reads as TGTGCCAGCAGTTACTCCGGACGGAGGCCGAGCGGCTACACCTTC. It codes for CASSYSGRRPSGYTF.

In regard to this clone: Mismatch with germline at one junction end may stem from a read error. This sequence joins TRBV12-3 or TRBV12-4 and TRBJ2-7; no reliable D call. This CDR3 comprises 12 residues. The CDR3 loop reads CASSLEQYAQYF. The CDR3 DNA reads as TGTGCCAGCAGTTTAGAACAGTACGCGCAGTACTTC.

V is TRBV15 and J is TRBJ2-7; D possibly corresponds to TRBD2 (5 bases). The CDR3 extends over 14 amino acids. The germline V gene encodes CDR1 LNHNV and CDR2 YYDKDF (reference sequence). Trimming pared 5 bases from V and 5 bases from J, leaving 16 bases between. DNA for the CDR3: TGTGCCACCAGCCCCCGGACTGAATGGGACGAGCAGTACTTC. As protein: CATSPRTEWDEQYF.

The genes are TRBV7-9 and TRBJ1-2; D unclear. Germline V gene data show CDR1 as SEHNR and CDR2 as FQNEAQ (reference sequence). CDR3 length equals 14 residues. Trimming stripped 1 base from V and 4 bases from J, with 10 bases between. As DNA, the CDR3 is TGTGCCAGCAGCTTAGGGCAGACTAGCTATGGCTACACCTTC. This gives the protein CASSLGQTSYGYTF.

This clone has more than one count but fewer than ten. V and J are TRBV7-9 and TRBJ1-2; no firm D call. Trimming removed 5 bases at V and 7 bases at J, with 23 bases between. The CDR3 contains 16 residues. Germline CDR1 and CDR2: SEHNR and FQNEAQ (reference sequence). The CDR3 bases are TGTGCCAGCAGCACCGGTATGCAGGCCCAGCGGGGTGGCTACACCTTC. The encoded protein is CASSTGMQAQRGGYTF.

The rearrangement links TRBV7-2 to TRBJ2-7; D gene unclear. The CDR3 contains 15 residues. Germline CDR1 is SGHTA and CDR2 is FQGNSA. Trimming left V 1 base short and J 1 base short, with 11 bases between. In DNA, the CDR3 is TGTGCCAGCAGCTTAGTCGGCCAGGCATCCTACGAGCAGTACTTC. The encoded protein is CASSLVGQASYEQYF.

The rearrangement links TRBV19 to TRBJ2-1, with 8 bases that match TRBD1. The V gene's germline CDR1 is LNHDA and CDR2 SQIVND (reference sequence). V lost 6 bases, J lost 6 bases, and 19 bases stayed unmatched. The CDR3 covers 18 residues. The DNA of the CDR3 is TGTGCCAGTAGCCGCGGGACAGGCCGCCGACTGTTTGCCAATGAGCAGTTCTTC. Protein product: CASSRGTGRRLFANEQFF.